The T cell receptor (beta chain) described here comes from a study of T cell repertoires in cytomegalovirus infection. The CDR3 is 15 residues long. Trimming took 2 bases from V and 4 from J; bases not matched to a gene: 6. Germline values: CDR1 MNHEY, CDR2 SVGAGI. From the reads, TCRdb called clonotypes with MiXCR, one entry per CDR3 protein. Of 250,000 to 300,000 distinct CDR3 sequences listed, roughly a quarter are singletons. J is TRBJ2-3 and V is TRBV6-5, with 7 positions matching TRBD2. This TCR was recovered from a human donor in good health (CMV status not recorded). Some clones in this sample may be carry-over from other donors' samples. The sequenced sample consisted of PBMCs. The CDR3 nucleotides read TGTGCCAGCAGTTACCGACGGACTAGTTCAGATACGCAGTATTTT. Translated, it gives CASSYRRTSSDTQYF.